This T cell receptor (beta chain) comes out of a study of Graves' ophthalmopathy and Graves' hyperthyroidism. Study summary: Calling hyperthyroidism stable required that no ophthalmopathy show up within 18 months of follow-up. Regarding the study as a whole: Detection in blood was also observed for most expanded thyroid clonotypes above 0.001 frequency.

The germline CDR1 and CDR2 sequences are DFQATT and SNEGSKA (reference sequence). This CDR3 region has 14 residues. V was shortened by 1 base and J by 5 bases, with 14 bases between the two germline ends. The study amplified TCR beta CDR3 regions using RNA transcripts. HTBI-primed RT-PCR formed the first round, and a multiplex PCR formed the second. One entry per CDR3 protein results from TCRdb running MiXCR on the multiplex PCR reads. Among about 1.2 million distinct CDR3 sequences listed, about two fifths were seen once. Concerning this clonotype itself: Its antigen is undetermined.

Sequencing used peripheral blood or thyroid tissue (not recorded which). This chain links TRBV20-1 with TRBJ1-1; D gene unclear. The sequence derives from an adult man with Graves' hyperthyroidism. In DNA, the CDR3 is TGCAGTGCTAGAGGGTCGCGGGGAAGGACTGAAGCTTTCTTT. Protein product: CSARGSRGRTEAFF.